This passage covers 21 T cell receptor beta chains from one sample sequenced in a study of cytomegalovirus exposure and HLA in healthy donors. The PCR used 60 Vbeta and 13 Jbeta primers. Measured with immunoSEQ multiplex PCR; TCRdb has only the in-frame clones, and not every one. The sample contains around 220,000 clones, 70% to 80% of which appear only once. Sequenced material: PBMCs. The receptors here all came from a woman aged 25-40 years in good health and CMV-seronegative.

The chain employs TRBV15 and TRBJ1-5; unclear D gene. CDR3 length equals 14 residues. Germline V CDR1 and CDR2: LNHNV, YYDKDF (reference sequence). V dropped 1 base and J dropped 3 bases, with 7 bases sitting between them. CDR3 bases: TGTGCCACCAGCAGAGTTGTTAACAATCAGCCCCAGCATTTT. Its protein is CATSRVVNNQPQHF.

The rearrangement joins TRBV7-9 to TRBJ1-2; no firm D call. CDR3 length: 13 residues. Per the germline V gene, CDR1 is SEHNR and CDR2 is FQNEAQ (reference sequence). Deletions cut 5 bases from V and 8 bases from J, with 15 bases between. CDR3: CASSHNLAEGYTF. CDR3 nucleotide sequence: TGTGCCAGCAGCCACAATCTGGCGGAGGGCTACACCTTC.

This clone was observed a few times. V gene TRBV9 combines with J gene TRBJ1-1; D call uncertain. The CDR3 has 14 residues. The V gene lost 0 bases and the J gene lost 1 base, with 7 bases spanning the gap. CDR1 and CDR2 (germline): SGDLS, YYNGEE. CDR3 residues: CASSVEERNTEAFF. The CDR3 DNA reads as TGTGCCAGCAGCGTAGAGGAGAGGAACACTGAAGCTTTCTTT.

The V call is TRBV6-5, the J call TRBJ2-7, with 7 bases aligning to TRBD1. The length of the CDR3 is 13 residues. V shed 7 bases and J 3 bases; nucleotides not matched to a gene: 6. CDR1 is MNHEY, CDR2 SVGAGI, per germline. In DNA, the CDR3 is TGTGCCAGCACCCCGGGACAGAACTACGAGCAGTACTTC. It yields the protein CASTPGQNYEQYF.

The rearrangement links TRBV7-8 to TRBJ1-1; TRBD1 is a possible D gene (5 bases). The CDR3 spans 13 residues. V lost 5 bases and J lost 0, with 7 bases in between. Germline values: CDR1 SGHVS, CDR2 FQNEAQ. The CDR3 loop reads CASSKQVNTEAFF. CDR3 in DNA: TGTGCCAGCAGCAAACAGGTGAACACTGAAGCTTTCTTT.

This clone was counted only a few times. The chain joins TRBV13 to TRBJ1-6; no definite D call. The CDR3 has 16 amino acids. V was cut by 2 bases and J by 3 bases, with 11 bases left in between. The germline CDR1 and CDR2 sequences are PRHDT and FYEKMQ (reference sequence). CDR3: CASSLPMPVYNSPLHF. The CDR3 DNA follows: TGTGCCAGCAGCTTACCGATGCCGGTCTATAATTCACCCCTCCACTTT.

The CDR3 DNA follows: TGTGCCAGCAGTTTCGGCGGGAGGGGATACACCGGGGAGCTGTTTTTT. Its translation is CASSFGGRGYTGELFF. This chain joins TRBV27 and TRBJ2-2; 9 bases match TRBD2. Trimming removed 3 bases from V and 3 bases from J; junction bases left unmatched: 5. Germline V lookup: CDR1 MNHEY, CDR2 SMNVEV (reference sequence). This CDR3 is 16 amino acids long.

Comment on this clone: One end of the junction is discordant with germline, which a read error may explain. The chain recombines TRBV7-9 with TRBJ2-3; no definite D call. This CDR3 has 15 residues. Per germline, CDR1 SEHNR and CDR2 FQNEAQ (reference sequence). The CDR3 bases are TGTTCCAGCAGCTTAGCCGCCCCATCGAGGAATACGCAGTATTTT. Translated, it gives CSSSLAAPSRNTQYF.

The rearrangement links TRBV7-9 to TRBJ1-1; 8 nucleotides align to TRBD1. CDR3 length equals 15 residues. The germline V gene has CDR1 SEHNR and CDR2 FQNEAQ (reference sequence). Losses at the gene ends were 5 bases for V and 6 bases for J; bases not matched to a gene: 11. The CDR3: CASSPGQGGGSEAFF. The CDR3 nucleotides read TGTGCCAGCAGCCCCGGACAGGGTGGAGGATCTGAAGCTTTCTTT. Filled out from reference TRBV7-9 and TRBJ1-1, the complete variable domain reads DTGVSQNPRHKITKRGQNVTFRCDPISEHNRLYWYRQTLGQGPEFLTYFQNEAQLEKSRLLSDRFSAERPKGSFSTLEIQRTEQGDSAMYLCASSPGQGGGSEAFFGQGTRLTVV.

As DNA, the CDR3 is TGTGCCTGGAGTTCCCATTCGGTGACTGAAGCTTTCTTT. Translation gives CAWSSHSVTEAFF. This chain connects TRBV30 to TRBJ1-1; no reliable D call. The germline gives CDR1 GTSNPN, CDR2 SVGIG (reference sequence). This CDR3 is built from 13 residues. V shed 2 bases and J shed 5 bases, with 12 bases lying between them.

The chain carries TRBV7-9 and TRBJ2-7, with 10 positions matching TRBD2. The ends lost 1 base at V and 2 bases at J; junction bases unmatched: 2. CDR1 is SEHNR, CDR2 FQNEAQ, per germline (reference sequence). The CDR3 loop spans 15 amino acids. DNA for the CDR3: TGTGCCAGCAGCTTAGTACTAGCGGGAACCTACGAGCAGTACTTC. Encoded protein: CASSLVLAGTYEQYF.

As DNA, the CDR3 is TGTGCCAGCAGTTATGGGACAGGGAAAACTGAAGCTTTCTTT. It translates to CASSYGTGKTEAFF. The chain carries TRBV27 and TRBJ1-1, with 9 bases lining up with TRBD1. This CDR3 has 14 amino acids. The germline CDR1 and CDR2 sequences are MNHEY and SMNVEV (reference sequence). With 4 bases clipped from V and 5 bases from J, the junction kept 5 bases outside the gene matches.

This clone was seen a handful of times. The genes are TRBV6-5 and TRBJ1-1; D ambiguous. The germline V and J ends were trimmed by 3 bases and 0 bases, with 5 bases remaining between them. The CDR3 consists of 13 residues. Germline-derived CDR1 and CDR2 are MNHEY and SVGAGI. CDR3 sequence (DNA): TGTGCCAGCAGTTATCAGGTGAACACTGAAGCTTTCTTT. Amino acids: CASSYQVNTEAFF.

DNA of the CDR3: TGTGCCAGCAGCTTAATTTCGGGGAGCTCCTACAATGAGCAGTTCTTC. Its translation: CASSLISGSSYNEQFF. The chain couples TRBV7-3 to TRBJ2-1; maybe TRBD2 (5 bases). Trimming shortened V by 1 base and J by 0 bases, and 10 bases separated the two germline ends. In germline, CDR1 is SGHTA, CDR2 FQGTGA. This CDR3 has 16 residues.

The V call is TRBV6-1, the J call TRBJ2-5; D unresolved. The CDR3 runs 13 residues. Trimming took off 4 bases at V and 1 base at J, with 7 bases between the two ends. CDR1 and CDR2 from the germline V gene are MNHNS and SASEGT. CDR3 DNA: TGTGCCAGCAGTGGGAGCCCCCAAGAGACCCAGTACTTC. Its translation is CASSGSPQETQYF.

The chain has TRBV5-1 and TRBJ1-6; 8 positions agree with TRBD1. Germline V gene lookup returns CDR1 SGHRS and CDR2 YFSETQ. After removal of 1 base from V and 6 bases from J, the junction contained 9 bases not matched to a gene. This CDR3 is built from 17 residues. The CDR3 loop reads CASSLTPSGQANSPLHF. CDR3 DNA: TGCGCCAGCAGCTTGACCCCTTCGGGACAGGCTAATTCACCCCTCCACTTT.

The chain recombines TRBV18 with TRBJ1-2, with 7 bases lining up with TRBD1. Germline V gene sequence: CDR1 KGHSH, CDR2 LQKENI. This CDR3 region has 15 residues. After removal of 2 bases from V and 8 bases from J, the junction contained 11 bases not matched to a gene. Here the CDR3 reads CASSPRGQANEGYTF. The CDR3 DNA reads TGTGCCAGCTCACCAAGAGGACAGGCGAACGAAGGCTACACCTTC.

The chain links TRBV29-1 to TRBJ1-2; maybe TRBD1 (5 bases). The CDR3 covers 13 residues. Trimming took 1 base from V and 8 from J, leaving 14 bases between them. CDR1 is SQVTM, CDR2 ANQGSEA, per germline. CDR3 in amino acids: CSVEGGPPKGYTF. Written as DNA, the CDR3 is TGCAGCGTTGAAGGGGGCCCTCCGAAAGGCTACACCTTC.

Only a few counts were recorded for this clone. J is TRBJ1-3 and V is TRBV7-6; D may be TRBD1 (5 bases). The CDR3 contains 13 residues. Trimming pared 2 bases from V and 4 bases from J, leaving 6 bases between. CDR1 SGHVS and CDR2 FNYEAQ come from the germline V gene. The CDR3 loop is CASSLKGGNTIYF. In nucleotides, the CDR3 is TGTGCCAGCAGCTTAAAGGGGGGAAACACCATATATTTT.

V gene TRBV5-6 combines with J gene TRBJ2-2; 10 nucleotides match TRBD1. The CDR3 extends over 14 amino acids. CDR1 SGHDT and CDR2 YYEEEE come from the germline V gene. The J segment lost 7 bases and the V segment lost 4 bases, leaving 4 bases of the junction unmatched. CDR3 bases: TGTGCCAGCAGCCTCGGGACAGGGGTCGGGGAGCTGTTTTTT. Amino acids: CASSLGTGVGELFF.

The CDR3 loop is CASSDRDRGLGTEAFF. DNA for the CDR3: TGCGCCAGCAGTGACCGGGACAGGGGGCTGGGGACTGAAGCTTTCTTT. The rearrangement uses TRBV10-1 and TRBJ1-1, with 12 bases that match TRBD1. Per germline, CDR1 WNHNN and CDR2 SYGVQD (reference sequence). The V and J ends lost 3 bases and 5 bases, in that order; junction bases with no gene match: 7. The CDR3 runs 16 residues.